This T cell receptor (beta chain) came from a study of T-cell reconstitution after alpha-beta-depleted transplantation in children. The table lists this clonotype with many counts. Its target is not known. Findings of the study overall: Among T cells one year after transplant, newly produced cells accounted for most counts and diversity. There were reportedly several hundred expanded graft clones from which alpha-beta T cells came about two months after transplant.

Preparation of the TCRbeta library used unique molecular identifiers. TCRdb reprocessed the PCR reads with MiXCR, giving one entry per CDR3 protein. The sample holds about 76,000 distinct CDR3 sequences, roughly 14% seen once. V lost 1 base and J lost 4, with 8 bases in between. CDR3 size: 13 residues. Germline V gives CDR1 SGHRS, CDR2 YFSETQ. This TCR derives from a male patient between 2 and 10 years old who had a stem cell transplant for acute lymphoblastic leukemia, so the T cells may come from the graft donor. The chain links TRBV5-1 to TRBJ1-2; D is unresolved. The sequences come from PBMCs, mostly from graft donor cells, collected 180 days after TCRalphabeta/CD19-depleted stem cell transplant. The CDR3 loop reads CASSLRSTYGYTF. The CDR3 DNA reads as TGCGCCAGCAGCTTGAGGTCTACCTATGGCTACACCTTC.